This T cell receptor (beta chain) emerged from a study of vaccination effects on CD4 cells after COVID-19. About this clone: Its antigen is not identified.

Before sequencing took place, the ViraFEST assay used viral peptide pools to expand antigen-specific CD4+ T cells. At the end of approximately 10 days of culture, CD4+ T cells were isolated. Profiled with immunoSEQ multiplex PCR; TCRdb holds only in-frame clones, not every one. The sample yields 50,000 or so clones, roughly 80% seen once. This CDR3 has 11 residues. Trimming took 6 bases from V and 3 from J, leaving 8 bases between them. The germline gives CDR1 DFQATT, CDR2 SNEGSKA (reference sequence). This chain joins TRBV20-1 and TRBJ1-2; D uncertain. This clonotype was sampled from a human donor who received a COVID-19 vaccine. The sample here was CD4+ T cells from PBMCs cultured with HCoV-229E spike peptides, taken before COVID-19 vaccination. The CDR3 here is CSAQKDYGYTF. CDR3 nucleotide sequence: TGCAGTGCCCAGAAGGACTATGGCTACACCTTC.